This TCR beta chain was captured by sequencing in a study of T cells after somatic rescue of genetic block. TCRdb's table, derived via immunoSEQ multiplex PCR, lists solely in-frame clones and lacks some. The data contain 110,000 or so clones, 75% to 95% of them seen just once; the ten biggest clones take up over 1.1%. Trimming left V 6 bases short and J 7 bases short, with 19 bases between. The length of the CDR3 is 16 residues. Germline loops: CDR1 MRHNA, CDR2 SNTAGT. The specimen was peripheral blood mononuclear cells (PBMCs). The gene calls are TRBV6-4 and TRBJ1-6; tentatively, D is TRBD1 (5 bases). This clonotype was sampled from a woman under 30. DNA of the CDR3: TGTGCCAGCAGGACCCTTCGCAGGGCTTTCAATTCACCCCTCCACTTT. This translates into CASRTLRRAFNSPLHF.